The sample holds a few counts of the clone carrying this T cell receptor (beta chain). Antigen: not known. Used for diagnoses were clinical symptoms, serum thyroxine and TRAb, thyroid ultrasound and orbital computed tomography. This record belongs to a study of T cells in Graves' hyperthyroidism and ophthalmopathy. Study findings and constraints: Ophthalmopathy and stable hyperthyroidism were separated by a 13 V-J model.

Amplified TCR beta CDR3 regions came from RNA transcripts. HTBI primers were used for first-round RT-PCR of the TCR CDR3. TCRdb re-derived calls from the multiplex PCR reads in MiXCR, one entry per CDR3 protein. The data show roughly 520,000 distinct CDR3 sequences, around a quarter seen once. Germline V gene data show CDR1 as MNHEY and CDR2 as SMNVEV (reference sequence). The V end lost 1 base, the J end lost 4 bases, and 11 bases lay between the germline ends. The CDR3 loop spans 14 amino acids. Sequenced input: blood. V is TRBV27 and J is TRBJ2-7; a possible D gene is TRBD1 (6 bases). This sequence was found in a woman aged 25-40 years with Graves' ophthalmopathy. This CDR3 is CASSLWAGAYEQYF. As DNA, the CDR3 is TGTGCCAGCAGTTTATGGGCAGGGGCATACGAGCAGTACTTC.